Following are 18 T cell receptor beta chains from one sample sequenced in a study of blood T cell repertoires in COVID-19. Clones were read by immunoSEQ multiplex PCR, and TCRdb kept only the in-frame ones, dropping some. The top ten hold approximately 15% of the sample, which has approximately 210,000 clones, just under 85% seen once. The specimen sequenced was PBMCs or T cells enriched from blood (not recorded which). Receptors were obtained from a man in his forties who had recovered from COVID-19.

There are a few counts of this clone. V and J are TRBV5-4 and TRBJ1-6; 12 bases map to TRBD1. Germline V gene sequence: CDR1 SGHNT, CDR2 YYREEE (reference sequence). This CDR3 spans 16 amino acids. Trimming removed 6 bases from V and 10 bases from J; junction bases left unmatched: 11. The CDR3 nucleotides read TGTGCCAGCAAGCAAGGGACAGGGGGCGATGGATCACCCCTCCACTTT. It codes for CASKQGTGGDGSPLHF.

V and J are TRBV11-2 and TRBJ1-1; D unclear. CDR1 is SGHAT and CDR2 is FQNNGV in the germline V gene. Trimming removed 3 bases from V and 4 bases from J, with 12 bases in between. This CDR3 has 14 residues. The CDR3 region has the DNA TGTGCCAGCAGCTTGACGGTCCCGGGCACTGAAGCTTTCTTT. This translates into CASSLTVPGTEAFF.

This chain joins TRBV24-1 and TRBJ2-1; 10 bases agree with TRBD1. This CDR3 region has 15 residues. The germline V gene encodes CDR1 KGHDR and CDR2 SFDVKD. With 2 bases clipped from V and 6 bases from J, the junction kept 3 bases outside the gene matches. The CDR3 DNA is TGTGCCACCAGTGATTGGACAGGGGGTATCAATGAGCAGTTCTTC. This codes for CATSDWTGGINEQFF.

The chain combines TRBV7-9 with TRBJ2-4; tentatively, D is TRBD2 (6 bases). Germline V lookup: CDR1 SEHNR, CDR2 FQNEAQ (reference sequence). Trimming shortened V by 1 base and J by 2 bases, and 9 bases separated the two germline ends. There are 15 residues in the CDR3. The CDR3 DNA follows: TGTGCCAGCAGCTTAGGTCGGGGGTCCAAAAACATTCAGTACTTC. This translates into CASSLGRGSKNIQYF.

The V and J genes are TRBV18 and TRBJ1-2, with 8 bases identical to TRBD1. The CDR3 consists of 15 residues. Germline CDR1 and CDR2: KGHSH and LQKENI. J gave up 0 bases and V 6 bases, and 6 bases lay outside the gene matches. The CDR3 region is CASSPGTGANYGYTF. The DNA of the CDR3 is TGTGCCAGCTCGCCCGGGACAGGAGCTAACTATGGCTACACCTTC.

This clone came up once. CDR3 loop: CASSLGRGTQETQYF. CDR3 bases: TGTGCCAGCAGCTTAGGTCGGGGGACCCAAGAGACCCAGTACTTC. This chain links TRBV7-3 with TRBJ2-5, with a weak D call TRBD2 (6 bases). This CDR3 comprises 15 residues. The germline V gene encodes CDR1 SGHTA and CDR2 FQGTGA. V gave up 2 bases and J gave up 1 base, with 11 bases separating them.

A few counts support this clone. The chain employs TRBV7-9 and TRBJ1-6; 9 nucleotides line up with TRBD1. Germline CDR1 is SEHNR and CDR2 is FQNEAQ (reference sequence). The CDR3 contains 15 residues. The ends lost 4 bases at V and 6 bases at J; junction bases unmatched: 4. In nucleotides, the CDR3 is TGTGCCAGCAGCTCCTGGGGACAGGGTAATTCACCCCTCCACTTT. Translation: CASSSWGQGNSPLHF.

The CDR3 nucleotides read TGTGCCAGTATCAGGGAAGCTAATGAAAAACTGTTTTTT. Protein: CASIREANEKLFF. This chain joins TRBV2 and TRBJ1-4; possible D gene TRBD1, 5 bases. Looked up from germline, CDR1 is SNHLY and CDR2 is FYNNEI. V shed 9 bases and J shed 3 bases, with 11 bases lying between them. The CDR3 length is 13 residues.

Concerning this clone: This sample also contains other DNA sequences that code for the same CDR3. The chain links TRBV6-5 to TRBJ1-6, with D hard to call. V was pared by 7 bases and J by 5 bases, with 6 bases between. CDR3 length: 12 amino acids. The germline gives CDR1 MNHEY, CDR2 SVGAGI. The CDR3 region is CASTGNNSPLHF. CDR3 DNA: TGTGCCAGCACGGGTAATAATTCACCCCTCCACTTT.

V usage is TRBV5-4 and J usage is TRBJ2-5; a possible D gene is TRBD1 (6 bases). V dropped 0 bases and J dropped 1 base, with 7 bases sitting between them. This CDR3 is 14 amino acids long. CDR1 and CDR2 from the germline V gene are SGHNT and YYREEE (reference sequence). CDR3 nucleotide sequence: TGTGCCAGCAGCTTGGGACAGGCCCAAGAGACCCAGTACTTC. It encodes CASSLGQAQETQYF.

The rearrangement links TRBV2 to TRBJ1-2; D may be TRBD1 (5 bases). Germline values: CDR1 SNHLY, CDR2 FYNNEI. Deletions cut 6 bases from V and 5 bases from J, with 10 bases between. CDR3 length equals 12 residues. DNA of the CDR3: TGTGCCAGCAGGGCACAGGTGTATGGCTACACCTTC. Translation: CASRAQVYGYTF.

The chain recombines TRBV2 with TRBJ1-1; 7 bases are shared with TRBD1. Germline V gives CDR1 SNHLY, CDR2 FYNNEI. The CDR3 is 16 residues long. The V and J ends lost 4 bases and 0 bases, in that order; junction bases with no gene match: 8. CDR3 nucleotide sequence: TGTGCCAGCAGTGGACCGGGACAGCAGTTGAACACTGAAGCTTTCTTT. Protein: CASSGPGQQLNTEAFF.

This chain uses TRBV7-3 with TRBJ1-1; D possibly corresponds to TRBD1 (5 bases). Trimming removed 1 base from V and 2 bases from J, with 11 bases in between. CDR1 is SGHTA, CDR2 FQGTGA, per germline. This CDR3 has 15 residues. The CDR3 bases are TGTGCCAGCAGCTTAATATTAGGGACTAACACTGAAGCTTTCTTT. Protein sequence: CASSLILGTNTEAFF.

This sequence joins TRBV7-9 and TRBJ2-7; tentatively, D is TRBD1 (6 bases). The CDR3 runs 15 residues. Trimming pared 1 base from V and 3 bases from J, leaving 13 bases between. Germline V gives CDR1 SEHNR, CDR2 FQNEAQ (reference sequence). CDR3 nucleotide sequence: TGTGCCAGCAGCTTAGTGTCAGGGGCTAGCTACGAGCAGTACTTC. This sequence encodes CASSLVSGASYEQYF.

The chain uses TRBV5-6 and TRBJ2-1; TRBD2 agrees at 10 bases. This CDR3 spans 17 amino acids. CDR1 and CDR2 (germline): SGHDT, YYEEEE. With V trimmed by 3 bases and J by 0 bases, 6 bases remained unmatched. CDR3 sequence: CASSSRTSGNSYNEQFF. The CDR3 DNA reads as TGTGCCAGCAGCTCCCGGACTAGCGGAAACTCCTACAATGAGCAGTTCTTC.

The V and J genes are TRBV4-1 and TRBJ1-1; D is unresolved. In germline, CDR1 is MGHRA, CDR2 YSYEKL. Between the trimmed V and J ends, which lost 0 bases and 1 base, there was a span of 6 bases. CDR3 length: 14 residues. The CDR3 spells CASSQEGGNTEAFF. The CDR3, as DNA: TGCGCCAGCAGCCAAGAGGGAGGGAACACTGAAGCTTTCTTT.

The V gene is TRBV2, the J gene TRBJ2-3; D uncertain. Trimming shortened V by 5 bases and J by 6 bases, and 12 bases separated the two germline ends. Per the germline V gene, CDR1 is SNHLY and CDR2 is FYNNEI. CDR3 size: 13 residues. CDR3 nucleotide sequence: TGTGCCAGCAGTCAACTTAGCTGGGATACGCAGTATTTT. Its translation is CASSQLSWDTQYF. Variable domain in full (rest from reference TRBV2 and TRBJ2-3): EPEVTQTPSHQVTQMGQEVILRCVPISNHLYFYWYRQILGQKVEFLVSFYNNEISEKSEIFDDQFSVERPDGSNFTLKIRSTKLEDSAMYFCASSQLSWDTQYFGPGTRLTVL.

This chain joins TRBV18 and TRBJ1-1; 11 bases align to TRBD1. The CDR3 has 16 amino acids. CDR1 is KGHSH, CDR2 LQKENI, per germline. Trimming cost V 3 bases and J 3 bases; bases outside gene matches: 6. CDR3 residues: CASSPRTGGLDTEAFF. As DNA, the CDR3 is TGTGCCAGCTCACCTAGGACAGGGGGCTTAGACACTGAAGCTTTCTTT.